This TCR beta chain was found in a study of T cells after yellow fever vaccination. Study-level background: Some fractions had low cell numbers, and these were prepared with SMART-Seq v4 Ultra Low Input.

This CDR3 contains 14 residues. Germline V gene sequence: CDR1 MGHRA, CDR2 YSYEKL. The V end was cut by 1 base, the J end by 8 bases, with 12 bases between. TCRdb re-derived calls from the 5' RACE reads in MiXCR, one entry per CDR3 protein. The table has a few hundred thousand distinct CDR3 sequences, 17% seen once. Findings of the study overall: The study re-detected most primary-vaccination clones after the booster (96% CD4, roughly 90% CD8).

This clonotype has a count of ten or more. Its target is not known. This TCR came from a man between 18 and 35 years old who received the YFV17D yellow fever vaccine. The V and J genes are TRBV4-1 and TRBJ2-1; D possibly corresponds to TRBD2 (6 bases). The source material was PBMCs, sampled 5 to 6 days after the first yellow fever vaccination. The DNA of the CDR3 is TGCGCCAGCAGCCAAGCCCCAGCGGGCGATGAGCAGTTCTTC. This sequence encodes CASSQAPAGDEQFF.